This T cell receptor beta chain was captured by sequencing in a study of T cell responses to AZD1222 COVID-19 vaccine. Study conclusions and caveats: Repertoires were obtained only post-peak T cell response. The sample set comprised mostly white British donors with more females, and clonal diversity was possibly underestimated.

Germline V CDR1 and CDR2: MNHEY, SVGAGI. V was trimmed by 2 bases and J by 8 bases, leaving 12 bases between them. This CDR3 has 13 amino acids. A word on this clone: No antigen is known for it.

Sequencing used immunoSEQ multiplex PCR; TCRdb keeps in-frame clones, though not all of them. The profile shows more than 95,000 clones, nearly 90% of them singletons. This TCR derives from an adult who received the AZD1222 COVID-19 vaccine. This specimen was peripheral blood, taken 28 days after the second AZD1222 dose. The genes are TRBV6-5 and TRBJ1-2; D is undetermined. The CDR3 spells CASSYGQEGGYTF. The CDR3, as DNA: TGTGCCAGCAGTTACGGGCAGGAGGGCGGCTACACCTTC.